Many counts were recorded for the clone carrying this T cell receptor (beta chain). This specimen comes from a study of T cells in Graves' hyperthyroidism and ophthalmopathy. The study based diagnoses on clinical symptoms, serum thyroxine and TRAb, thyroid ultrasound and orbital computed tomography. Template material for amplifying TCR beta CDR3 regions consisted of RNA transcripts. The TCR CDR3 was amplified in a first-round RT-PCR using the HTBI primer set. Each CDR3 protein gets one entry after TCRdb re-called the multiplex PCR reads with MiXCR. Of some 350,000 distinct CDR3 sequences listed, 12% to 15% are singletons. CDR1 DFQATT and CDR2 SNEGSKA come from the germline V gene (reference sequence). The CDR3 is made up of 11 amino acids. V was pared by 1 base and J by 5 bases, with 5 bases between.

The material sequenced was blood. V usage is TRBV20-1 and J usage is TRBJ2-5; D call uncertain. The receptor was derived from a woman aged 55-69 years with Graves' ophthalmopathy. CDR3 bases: TGCAGTGCTAGAGTTGTCGAGACCCAGTACTTC. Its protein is CSARVVETQYF.